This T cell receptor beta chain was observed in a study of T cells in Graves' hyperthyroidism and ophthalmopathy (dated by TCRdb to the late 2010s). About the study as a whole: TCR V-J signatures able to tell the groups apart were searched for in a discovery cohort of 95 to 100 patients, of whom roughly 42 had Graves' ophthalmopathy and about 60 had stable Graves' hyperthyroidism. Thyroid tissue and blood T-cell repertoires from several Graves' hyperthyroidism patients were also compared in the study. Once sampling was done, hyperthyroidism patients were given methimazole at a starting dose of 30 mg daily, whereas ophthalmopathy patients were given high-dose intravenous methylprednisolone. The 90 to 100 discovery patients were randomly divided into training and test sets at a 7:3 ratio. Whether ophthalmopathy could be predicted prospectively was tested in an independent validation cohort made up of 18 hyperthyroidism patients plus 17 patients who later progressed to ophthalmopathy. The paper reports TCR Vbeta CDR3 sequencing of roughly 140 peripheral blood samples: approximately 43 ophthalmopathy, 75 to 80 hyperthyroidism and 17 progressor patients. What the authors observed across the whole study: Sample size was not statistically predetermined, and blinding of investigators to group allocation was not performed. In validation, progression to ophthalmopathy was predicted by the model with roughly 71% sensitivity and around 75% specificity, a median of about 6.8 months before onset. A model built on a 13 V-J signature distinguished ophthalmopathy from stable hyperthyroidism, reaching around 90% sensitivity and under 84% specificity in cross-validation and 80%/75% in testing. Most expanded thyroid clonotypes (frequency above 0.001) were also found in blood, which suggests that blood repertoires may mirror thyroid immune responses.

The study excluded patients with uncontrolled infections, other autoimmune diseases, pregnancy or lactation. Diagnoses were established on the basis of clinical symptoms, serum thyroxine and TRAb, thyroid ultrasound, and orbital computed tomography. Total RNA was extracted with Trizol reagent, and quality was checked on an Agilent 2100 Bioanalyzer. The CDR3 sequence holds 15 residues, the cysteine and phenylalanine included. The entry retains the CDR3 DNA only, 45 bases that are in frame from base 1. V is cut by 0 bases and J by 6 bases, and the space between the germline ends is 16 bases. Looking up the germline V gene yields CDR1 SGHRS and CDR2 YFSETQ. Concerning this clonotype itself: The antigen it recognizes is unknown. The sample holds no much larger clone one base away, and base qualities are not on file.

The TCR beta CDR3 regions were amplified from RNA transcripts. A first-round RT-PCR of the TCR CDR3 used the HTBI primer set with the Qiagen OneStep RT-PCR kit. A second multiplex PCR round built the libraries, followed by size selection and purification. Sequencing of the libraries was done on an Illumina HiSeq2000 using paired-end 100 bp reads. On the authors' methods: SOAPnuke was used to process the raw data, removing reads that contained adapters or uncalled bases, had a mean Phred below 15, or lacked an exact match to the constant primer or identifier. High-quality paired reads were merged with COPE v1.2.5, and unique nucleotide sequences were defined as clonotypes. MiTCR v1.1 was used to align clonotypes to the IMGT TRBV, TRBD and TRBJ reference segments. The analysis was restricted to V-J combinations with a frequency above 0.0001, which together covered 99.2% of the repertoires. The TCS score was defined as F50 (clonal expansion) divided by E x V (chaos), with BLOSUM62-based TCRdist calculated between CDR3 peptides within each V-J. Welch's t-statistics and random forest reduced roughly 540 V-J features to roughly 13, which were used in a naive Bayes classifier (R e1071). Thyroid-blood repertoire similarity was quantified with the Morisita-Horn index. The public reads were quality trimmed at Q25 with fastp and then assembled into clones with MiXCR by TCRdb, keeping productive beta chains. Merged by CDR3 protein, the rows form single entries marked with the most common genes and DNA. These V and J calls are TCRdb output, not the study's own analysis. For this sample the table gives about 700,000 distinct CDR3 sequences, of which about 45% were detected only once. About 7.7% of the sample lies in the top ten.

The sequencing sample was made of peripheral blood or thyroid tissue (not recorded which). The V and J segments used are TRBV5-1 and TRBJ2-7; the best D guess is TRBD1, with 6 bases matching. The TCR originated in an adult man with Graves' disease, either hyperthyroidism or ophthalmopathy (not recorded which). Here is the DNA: TGCGCCAGCAGCTTGGCGGGACACCCGAGTGGCGAGCAGTACTTC. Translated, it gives CASSLAGHPSGEQYF.